These T cell receptor beta chains were read from a single sample in a study of T-cell memory formation after mild COVID-19. TCRdb used MiXCR to reprocess the 5' RACE reads, holding one entry per CDR3 protein. Among 65,000 to 90,000 distinct CDR3 sequences listed, about 15% were seen once. The material sequenced was PBMCs or a T cell subset sorted from them (not recorded which). These receptors originate from an adult woman who had mild COVID-19 (a few samples of this study predate the infection). Cell type and time point are not known. CDR3s include the opening cysteine and the closing phenylalanine or tryptophan. A D gene is named only where the DNA matches it firmly. Where a row states a size, it is once, few, many or the class of an expanded clone; other rows omit it.

d_call,j_call,v_call,clone_size,cdr3_aa,cdr3_nt
TRBD1,TRBJ1-3,TRBV6-6,few,CASQVDRGQGYSGNTIYF,TGTGCCAGCCAGGTCGACCGGGGACAGGGGTACTCTGGAAACACCATATATTTT
NA,TRBJ1-6,TRBV6-1,NA,CASNPGDGWALHF,TGTGCCAGCAACCCGGGCGATGGTTGGGCCCTCCACTTT
TRBD1,TRBJ2-7,TRBV5-1,NA,CASSYGQGPGEQYF,TGCGCCAGCAGCTATGGACAGGGTCCTGGTGAGCAGTACTTC
NA,TRBJ1-4,TRBV7-2,few,CASSSDSGHRDGNEKLFF,TGTGCCAGCAGCTCCGATTCCGGTCACAGGGACGGTAATGAAAAACTGTTTTTT
NA,TRBJ1-1,TRBV19,few,CASSPFTGWGTEAFF,TGTGCCAGTAGTCCCTTTACAGGGTGGGGCACTGAAGCTTTCTTT
NA,TRBJ2-6,TRBV23-1,many,CASSQLKGHRRCSGANVLTF,TGCGCCAGCAGTCAACTCAAAGGGCACCGGCGATGCTCTGGGGCCAACGTCCTGACTTTC
NA,TRBJ2-7,TRBV25-1,few,CASSLAPGSFYDEQYF,TGTGCCAGCAGCCTTGCCCCAGGTTCTTTTTACGACGAGCAGTACTTC
TRBD1,TRBJ1-4,TRBV20-1,NA,CSARKGTAATNEKLFF,TGCAGTGCTAGAAAAGGGACAGCCGCAACTAATGAAAAACTGTTTTTT
TRBD1,TRBJ2-1,TRBV29-1,many,CSVRDRFYNEQFF,TGCAGCGTTCGGGACAGGTTCTACAATGAGCAGTTCTTC
NA,TRBJ2-5,TRBV4-2,once,CASSQDSGEGETQYF,TGTGCCAGCAGCCAAGATTCAGGGGAAGGAGAGACCCAGTACTTC
TRBD2,TRBJ2-7,TRBV4-2,NA,CASSPGLASYEQYF,TGTGCCAGCAGCCCGGGACTAGCGAGCTACGAGCAGTACTTC
NA,TRBJ1-2,TRBV4-3,NA,CASSPSRLNWGGYGYTF,TGCGCCAGCAGCCCATCACGACTGAATTGGGGGGGATATGGCTACACCTTC
NA,TRBJ2-1,TRBV20-1,NA,CSARKPGAADYNEQFF,TGCAGTGCTAGGAAACCGGGTGCGGCTGACTACAATGAGCAGTTCTTC
TRBD1,TRBJ2-7,TRBV29-1,few,CSVGHRDRPYEQYF,TGCAGCGTTGGTCACAGGGACAGGCCCTACGAGCAGTACTTC
TRBD1,TRBJ1-5,TRBV5-1,many,CASSPGDREINQPQHF,TGCGCCAGCAGCCCGGGGGACAGGGAAATCAATCAGCCCCAGCATTTT
TRBD2,TRBJ2-3,TRBV24-1,few,CATSDFETPGTSGEVADTQYF,TGTGCCACCAGTGATTTCGAGACTCCCGGGACTAGCGGGGAGGTAGCAGATACGCAGTATTTT
NA,TRBJ1-5,TRBV20-1,few,CSAVIMDSINQPQHF,TGCAGTGCCGTGATAATGGACAGCATAAATCAGCCCCAGCATTTT
NA,TRBJ2-7,TRBV6-5,NA,CASSYSGSSGYEQYF,TGTGCCAGCAGTTACTCGGGTTCAAGTGGCTACGAGCAGTACTTC
NA,TRBJ2-1,TRBV7-6,NA,CASSLGGQGVQLSFNEQFF,TGTGCCAGCAGCTTAGGGGGTCAAGGGGTCCAACTTTCCTTCAATGAGCAGTTCTTC
NA,TRBJ2-1,TRBV27,NA,CASSPGLHEQFF,TGTGCCAGCAGCCCAGGCCTCCATGAGCAGTTCTTC
TRBD2,TRBJ2-3,TRBV9,few,CASSASGGPTDTQYF,TGTGCCAGCAGCGCCTCGGGGGGACCCACAGATACGCAGTATTTT
TRBD2,TRBJ2-1,TRBV4-1,few,CASSPGGLAGGNPSSDEQFF,TGCGCCAGCAGTCCCGGGGGACTAGCGGGGGGCAATCCCTCGTCGGATGAGCAGTTCTTC
TRBD2,TRBJ2-1,TRBV4-2,NA,CASSQIGLAGGNEQFF,TGTGCCAGCAGCCAAATAGGACTAGCGGGAGGCAATGAGCAGTTCTTC
NA,TRBJ1-3,TRBV4-1,NA,CASSQDNDGGGSGNTIYF,TGCGCCAGCAGCCAAGATAATGACGGAGGAGGCTCTGGAAACACCATATATTTT
TRBD1,TRBJ2-3,TRBV29-1,NA,CSVEGQGTTRYEAFYF,TGCAGCGTTGAGGGACAGGGTACGACCAGATACGAGGCTTTCTATTTT
NA,TRBJ2-1,TRBV12-3/TRBV12-4,few,CASSFETPLNYNEQFF,TGTGCCAGCAGCTTCGAAACTCCTTTGAACTACAATGAGCAGTTCTTC
NA,TRBJ2-7,TRBV27,NA,CASSSGWGYEQYF,TGTGCCAGCAGTTCAGGCTGGGGCTACGAGCAGTACTTC
NA,TRBJ2-1,TRBV3-1,few,CASSLFDRPYNEQFF,TGTGCCAGCAGCCTCTTCGACAGACCCTACAATGAGCAGTTCTTC
NA,TRBJ2-7,TRBV20-1,NA,CSAPHPSVSLYEQYF,TGCAGTGCTCCCCACCCTAGCGTTTCCCTCTACGAGCAGTACTTC
NA,TRBJ2-1,TRBV3-1,few,CASSPFRGYEQFF,TGTGCCAGCAGCCCCTTCCGGGGTTATGAGCAGTTCTTC
NA,TRBJ2-1,TRBV15,many,CATSRLHPGRNYEQFF,TGTGCCACCAGCAGGCTCCATCCAGGGCGGAATTATGAGCAGTTCTTC
TRBD2,TRBJ2-2,TRBV24-1,once,CATSGSGDYSNTGELFF,TGTGCCACCAGTGGTTCCGGGGACTACTCGAACACCGGGGAGCTGTTTTTT
TRBD2,TRBJ2-3,TRBV7-6,many,CASSLAGTAGGSTDTQYF,TGTGCCAGCAGCTTAGCTGGAACGGCGGGGGGAAGCACAGATACGCAGTATTTT
NA,TRBJ1-1,TRBV20-1,NA,CIPGGVKDTEAFF,TGCATCCCTGGAGGGGTTAAGGACACTGAAGCTTTCTTT
TRBD2,TRBJ2-5,TRBV12-3/TRBV12-4,few,CASSEYSGGTQETQYF,TGTGCCAGCAGTGAATATAGCGGGGGGACTCAAGAGACCCAGTACTTC
NA,TRBJ2-3,TRBV20-1,few,CSARDGFGVTDTQYF,TGCAGTGCTAGAGATGGGTTCGGGGTCACAGATACGCAGTATTTT
TRBD1,TRBJ2-3,TRBV5-1,few,CASSLEAGTGEDTQYF,TGCGCCAGCAGCTTGGAGGCCGGGACAGGTGAAGATACGCAGTATTTT
NA,TRBJ2-7,TRBV15,many,CATSRARGPYEQYF,TGTGCCACCAGCAGAGCGAGGGGCCCCTACGAGCAGTACTTC
NA,TRBJ2-1,TRBV2,NA,CASSDLGDVVEEQFF,TGTGCCAGCAGTGATTTAGGGGACGTGGTGGAAGAGCAGTTCTTC
NA,TRBJ2-7,TRBV7-2,few,CASSPSAEDYEQYF,TGTGCCAGCAGCCCCTCCGCTGAAGACTACGAGCAGTACTTC
NA,TRBJ2-1,TRBV4-2,NA,CASSHLTGSNEQFF,TGTGCCAGCAGCCACCTAACAGGGTCCAATGAGCAGTTCTTC
NA,TRBJ1-2,TRBV6-5,NA,CASSYSEGGYGYTF,TGTGCCAGCAGTTACTCGGAGGGGGGCTATGGCTACACCTTC
NA,TRBJ2-1,TRBV24-1,many,CATSDAGGNEQFF,TGTGCCACCAGTGATGCCGGGGGCAATGAGCAGTTCTTC
NA,TRBJ2-1,TRBV12-3/TRBV12-4,few,CASTSGLFNEQFF,TGTGCCAGCACCTCGGGACTGTTCAATGAGCAGTTCTTC
NA,TRBJ2-1,TRBV11-3,NA,CASSSPRGGRDNEQFF,TGTGCCAGCAGCTCCCCCAGGGGGGGCCGAGACAATGAGCAGTTCTTC
NA,TRBJ2-3,TRBV12-3/TRBV12-4,NA,CASSPIQGYTDTQYF,TGTGCCAGCAGTCCTATACAGGGTTACACAGATACGCAGTATTTT
TRBD1,TRBJ2-1,TRBV7-2,many,CASSHRGNSYNEQFF,TGTGCCAGCAGTCACAGGGGCAACTCCTACAATGAGCAGTTCTTC
TRBD2,TRBJ2-1,TRBV5-1,many,CASSRGLAGGPRNEQFF,TGCGCCAGCAGCCGAGGACTAGCGGGAGGGCCCCGCAATGAGCAGTTCTTC
TRBD1,TRBJ2-3,TRBV20-1,few,CSAREDRGRRDTQYF,TGCAGTGCTAGGGAGGACAGGGGGCGCCGGGATACGCAGTATTTT
NA,TRBJ2-5,TRBV11-2,few,CASSPSYQETQYF,TGTGCCAGCAGTCCCAGCTATCAAGAGACCCAGTACTTC
NA,TRBJ1-1,TRBV7-8,NA,CASSLAGGNGAFF,TGTGCCAGCAGCTTAGCAGGTGGGAATGGGGCTTTCTTT
TRBD2,TRBJ2-7,TRBV7-9,few,CASSPTSGALVYEQYF,TGTGCCAGCAGCCCAACTAGCGGGGCCCTGGTCTACGAGCAGTACTTC
NA,TRBJ2-3,TRBV7-9,many,CASSSGRGFGDTQYF,TGTGCCAGCAGCTCCGGCCGGGGGTTTGGGGATACGCAGTATTTT
NA,TRBJ2-1,TRBV6-5,NA,CASSRAYSYNEQFF,TGTGCCAGCAGCAGGGCGTACTCCTACAATGAGCAGTTCTTC
NA,TRBJ2-2,TRBV6-4,few,CASRRATGELFF,TGTGCCAGCCGGAGGGCCACCGGGGAGCTGTTTTTT
NA,TRBJ2-1,TRBV20-1,NA,CSARVLGEYNEQFF,TGCAGTGCTAGAGTGCTGGGAGAATACAATGAGCAGTTCTTC
NA,TRBJ2-2,TRBV12-3/TRBV12-4,NA,CASSLGGNTGELFF,TGTGCCAGCAGTTTAGGCGGGAACACCGGGGAGCTGTTTTTT
NA,TRBJ2-1,TRBV30,few,CAWNAGSSYNEQFF,TGTGCCTGGAACGCAGGGAGCTCCTACAATGAGCAGTTCTTC
TRBD2,TRBJ2-7,TRBV7-9,medium-sized,CASSAPAGVGEQYF,TGTGCCAGCAGCGCCCCAGCGGGGGTCGGCGAGCAGTACTTC